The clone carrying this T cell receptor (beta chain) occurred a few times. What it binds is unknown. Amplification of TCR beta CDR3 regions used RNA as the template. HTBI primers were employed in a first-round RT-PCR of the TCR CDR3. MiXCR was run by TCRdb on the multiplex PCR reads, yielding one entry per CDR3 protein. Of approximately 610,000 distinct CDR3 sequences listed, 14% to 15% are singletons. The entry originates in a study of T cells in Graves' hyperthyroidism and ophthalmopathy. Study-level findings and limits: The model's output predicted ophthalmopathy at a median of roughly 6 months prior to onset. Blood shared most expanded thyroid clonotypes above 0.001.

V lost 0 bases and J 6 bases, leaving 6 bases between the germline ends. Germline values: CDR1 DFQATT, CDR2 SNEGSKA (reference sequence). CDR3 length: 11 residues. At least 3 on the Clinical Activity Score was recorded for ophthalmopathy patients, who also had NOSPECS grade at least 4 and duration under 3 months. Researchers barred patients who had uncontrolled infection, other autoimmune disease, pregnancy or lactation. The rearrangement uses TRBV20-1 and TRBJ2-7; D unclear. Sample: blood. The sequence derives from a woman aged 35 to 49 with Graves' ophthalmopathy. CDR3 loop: CSARDKVEQYF. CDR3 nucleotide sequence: TGCAGTGCTAGAGATAAGGTCGAGCAGTACTTC.